Included here is one T cell receptor (beta chain) sequence, with context. This record belongs to a study of shared clonotypes between healthy human individuals. V shed 6 bases, J shed 7 bases, and the junction held 7 bases outside the gene matches. Germline values: CDR1 SNHLY, CDR2 FYNNEI. This CDR3 comprises 13 residues. Generated by immunoSEQ multiplex PCR, the TCRdb table keeps only in-frame clones and is missing some. The sample lists some 2.1 million clones, over 85% occurring once. Sequences were obtained from naive CD4+ T cells sorted from blood. As to subset: CD45RA+ positively selected. This clonotype was obtained from a young man in good health. This sequence joins TRBV2 and TRBJ1-2; 8 nucleotides match TRBD1. The CDR3 reads CASSPGDRGGYTF. As DNA, the CDR3 is TGTGCCAGCAGCCCCGGAGACAGGGGTGGCTACACCTTC.